This passage covers 20 T cell receptor beta chains from one sample sequenced in a study of blood T cell repertoires in COVID-19. Libraries were prepared by immunoSEQ multiplex PCR; TCRdb keeps only in-frame clonotypes and omits some of them. There are 150,000 to 200,000 clones in the sample; 65% to 90% occur only once, and about 11% lies in the top ten. The sequenced sample consisted of PBMCs or T cells enriched from blood (not recorded which). The receptors shown here come from a middle-aged man who had recovered from COVID-19.

The rearrangement joins TRBV28 to TRBJ1-2, with D possibly being TRBD1 (6 bases). This CDR3 region has 14 residues. The V gene's germline CDR1 is MDHEN and CDR2 SYDVKM. V was shortened by 6 bases and J by 2 bases, with 13 bases between the two germline ends. As DNA, the CDR3 is TGTGCCAGCAGCTCTCCCCAGGGGAACTATGGCTACACCTTC. It specifies CASSSPQGNYGYTF.

This clone was seen just once. The rearrangement uses TRBV25-1 and TRBJ2-1, with TRBD2 identical over 12 bases. Germline V lookup: CDR1 MGHDK, CDR2 SYGVNS. J lost 4 bases, V lost 8 bases, and 3 bases had no gene match. The CDR3 contains 14 residues. The DNA for the CDR3 is TGTGCCAGCGAGCTAGCGGGAGGGTACAATGAGCAGTTCTTC. Amino acids: CASELAGGYNEQFF.

The chain employs TRBV18 and TRBJ1-2; 9 bases align to TRBD1. Per the germline V gene, CDR1 is KGHSH and CDR2 is LQKENI. CDR3 length equals 17 residues. Germline trimming cut 1 base from V and 6 bases from J; bases unmatched to any gene: 12. The DNA of the CDR3 is TGTGCCAGCTCACCACGGGCGGGACAGGGAGGGGAGAATGGCTACACCTTC. Amino acid sequence: CASSPRAGQGGENGYTF. The entire variable domain, with the rest obtained from reference TRBV18 and TRBJ1-2, is as follows: NAGVMQNPRHLVRRRGQEARLRCSPMKGHSHVYWYRQLPEEGLKFMVYLQKENIIDESGMPKERFSAEFPKEGPSILRIQQVVRGDSAAYFCASSPRAGQGGENGYTFGSGTRLTVV.

CDR3 in amino acids: CASSPPSGRSYNEQFF. CDR3 nucleotide sequence: TGTGCCAGCTCACCCCCTAGCGGGAGATCCTACAATGAGCAGTTCTTC. The genes are TRBV18 and TRBJ2-1, with 10 positions matching TRBD2. Germline lookup yields CDR1 KGHSH and CDR2 LQKENI. V was pared by 3 bases and J by 1 base, with 3 bases of the junction left unmatched. The CDR3 extends over 16 amino acids.

Here the CDR3 DNA reads TGTGCCAGCAGACAAGGACTAGCATACACCGGGGAGCTGTTTTTT. Protein sequence: CASRQGLAYTGELFF. The chain carries TRBV6-5 and TRBJ2-2, with 8 nucleotides matching TRBD2. V trimming: 6 bases; J trimming: 3 bases; junction bases outside the gene matches: 6. This CDR3 comprises 15 residues. Per the germline V gene, CDR1 is MNHEY and CDR2 is SVGAGI.

This sequence joins TRBV28 and TRBJ1-6; tentative D call: TRBD1 (5 bases). Germline loops: CDR1 MDHEN, CDR2 SYDVKM. The CDR3 consists of 15 residues. V was cut by 3 bases and J by 7 bases, with 13 bases left in between. DNA of the CDR3: TGTGCCAGCAGTTTTGGGGGGAATACGAATTCACCCCTCCACTTT. Its protein is CASSFGGNTNSPLHF.

The rearrangement joins TRBV7-9 to TRBJ2-5, with a tentative D call TRBD1 (6 bases). This CDR3 is built from 13 residues. V was clipped by 7 bases and J by 3 bases, with 12 bases between them. In germline, CDR1 is SEHNR, CDR2 FQNEAQ (reference sequence). The DNA of the CDR3 is TGTGCCAGCATCCAGTCAGGGGAAGAGACCCAGTACTTC. It translates to CASIQSGEETQYF.

V gene TRBV5-1 combines with J gene TRBJ2-3; maybe TRBD2 (6 bases). V lost 0 bases and J 0 bases, leaving 8 bases between the germline ends. Germline CDR1 and CDR2: SGHRS and YFSETQ. CDR3 length equals 15 residues. Here the CDR3 DNA reads TGCGCCAGCAGCTTGGTTAGCGGAAGCACAGATACGCAGTATTTT. It codes for CASSLVSGSTDTQYF.

The CDR3 sequence: CSVGDRGLNYGYTF. The DNA for the CDR3 is TGCAGCGTGGGGGACAGGGGGCTCAACTATGGCTACACCTTC. This rearrangement joins TRBV29-1 to TRBJ1-2, with TRBD1 matching over 12 bases. There are 14 residues in the CDR3. Germline CDR1 reads SQVTM; CDR2 reads ANQGSEA. V shed 6 bases and J 2 bases; nucleotides not matched to a gene: 4.

V usage is TRBV11-3 and J usage is TRBJ2-2, with a possible D match to TRBD2 (6 bases). Germline loops: CDR1 SGHNT, CDR2 YENEEA. This CDR3 spans 14 amino acids. The V and J ends lost 7 bases and 1 base respectively, with 10 bases between them. Here the CDR3 reads CASKGGVNTGELFF. The CDR3 bases are TGTGCCAGCAAGGGCGGGGTGAACACCGGGGAGCTGTTTTTT.

The chain recombines TRBV5-4 with TRBJ2-1; the D gene is possibly TRBD2 (6 bases). The V and J ends lost 3 bases and 2 bases respectively, with 18 bases between them. Germline-derived CDR1 and CDR2 are SGHNT and YYREEE (reference sequence). The CDR3 contains 17 residues. CDR3 residues: CASSWGGGGNPYNEQFF. DNA of the CDR3: TGTGCCAGCAGCTGGGGCGGAGGCGGGAACCCCTACAATGAGCAGTTCTTC.

This chain connects TRBV6-5 to TRBJ1-1; D might be TRBD1 (5 bases). The CDR3 covers 11 residues. Trimming took 6 bases from V and 8 from J, leaving 10 bases between them. The germline gives CDR1 MNHEY, CDR2 SVGAGI. The CDR3 DNA sequence: TGTGCCAGCAGGACAGCCAGAGAAGCTTTCTTT. The encoded protein is CASRTAREAFF.

The count of this clone is one. The chain is built from TRBV6-6 and TRBJ1-1, with unresolved D. CDR1 and CDR2 from the germline V gene are MNHNY and SVGAGI (reference sequence). The CDR3 has 13 residues. Trimming stripped 2 bases from V and 2 bases from J, with 6 bases between. CDR3 in amino acids: CASSYEGNTEAFF. The CDR3 bases are TGTGCCAGCAGTTACGAGGGAAACACTGAAGCTTTCTTT.

For the CDR3, the DNA is TGTGCCTGGAGTCGGACAGCCCTTAATGAAAAACTGTTTTTT. It yields the protein CAWSRTALNEKLFF. The chain joins TRBV30 to TRBJ1-4, with D perhaps matching TRBD1 (6 bases). Germline V gives CDR1 GTSNPN, CDR2 SVGIG (reference sequence). V was clipped by 2 bases and J by 4 bases, with 11 bases between them. This CDR3 spans 14 amino acids. The variable domain in full, with the rest retrieved from reference TRBV30 and TRBJ1-4, is SQTIHQWPATLVQPVGSPLSLECTVEGTSNPNLYWYRQAAGRGLQLLFYSVGIGQISSEVPQNLSASRPQDRQFILSSKKLLLSDSGFYLCAWSRTALNEKLFFGSGTQLSVL.

The CDR3 reads CASSQDYGTLAKNIQYF. As DNA, the CDR3 is TGTGCCAGCAGCCAAGATTACGGGACTCTAGCCAAAAACATTCAGTACTTC. V usage is TRBV3-1 (or the pseudogene TRBV3-2) and J usage is TRBJ2-4; D might be TRBD2 (6 bases). Germline V gene lookup returns CDR1 LGHDT and CDR2 YNNKEL (reference sequence). There are 17 residues in the CDR3. Trimming removed 0 bases from V and 0 bases from J, with 12 bases in between.

The chain couples TRBV27 to TRBJ2-1, with TRBD2 matching over 12 bases. The CDR3 sequence is 14 residues long. With 3 bases clipped from V and 7 bases from J, the junction kept 1 base outside the gene matches. The V gene's germline CDR1 is MNHEY and CDR2 SMNVEV (reference sequence). For the CDR3, the DNA is TGTGCCAGCAGTTTCGGACTAGCGGGAAATGAGCAGTTCTTC. It yields the protein CASSFGLAGNEQFF.

The chain uses TRBV6-5 and TRBJ2-1, with D perhaps TRBD1 (6 bases). This CDR3 comprises 14 residues. V shed 10 bases and J shed 2 bases, with 15 bases lying between them. Germline loops: CDR1 MNHEY, CDR2 SVGAGI. CDR3 region: CATHVGATYNEQFF. The CDR3 nucleotides are TGTGCCACCCACGTGGGGGCTACCTACAATGAGCAGTTCTTC.

This chain uses TRBV2 with TRBJ2-2, with a weak D call TRBD2 (5 bases). This CDR3 contains 13 residues. From germline, CDR1 is SNHLY and CDR2 FYNNEI. Trimming shortened V by 5 bases and J by 7 bases, and 11 bases separated the two germline ends. The CDR3 is CASSRDSGGELFF. CDR3 DNA: TGTGCCAGCAGTCGGGATTCGGGCGGGGAGCTGTTTTTT.

The chain has TRBV18 and TRBJ1-5; D may be TRBD1 (5 bases). The length of the CDR3 is 16 residues. Trimming removed 3 bases from V and 5 bases from J, with 17 bases in between. Germline V gene lookup returns CDR1 KGHSH and CDR2 LQKENI. CDR3 nucleotide sequence: TGTGCCAGCTCACCCTCATGGGGGGACGGGGATCAGCCCCAGCATTTT. Its protein is CASSPSWGDGDQPQHF.

The V gene is TRBV7-3, the J gene TRBJ2-2; D is perhaps TRBD2 (5 bases). The CDR3 loop spans 16 amino acids. V lost 5 bases, J lost 6 bases, and 19 bases lay in between. Germline loops: CDR1 SGHTA, CDR2 FQGTGA. CDR3 coding DNA: TGTGCCAGCAGCCGCGGACCAACCGGAGGACCCGGGGAGCTGTTTTTT. Its translation: CASSRGPTGGPGELFF. Using reference TRBV7-3 and TRBJ2-2 for the parts outside the CDR3, the full variable domain is GAGVSQTPSNKVTEKGKYVELRCDPISGHTALYWYRQSLGQGPEFLIYFQGTGAADDSGLPNDRFFAVRPEGSVSTLKIQRTERGDSAVYLCASSRGPTGGPGELFFGEGSRLTVL.